These T cell receptor beta chains were read from a single sample in a study of blood T cells in healthy people across ages. One entry per CDR3 protein, called by TCRdb with MiXCR from the 5' RACE reads. This table has around 1,000,000 distinct CDR3 sequences, about 23% appearing once. The same data also went into a second study, on T cells of mothers and their children.

Input material: blood. The receptors here all came from a girl aged 2-10 years in good health. The CDR3 runs from the conserved cysteine through the conserved F or W. A D gene is named only where the DNA matches it firmly. Size is omitted from some rows. Given values are once, few, many or a class for expanded clones.

TRBV6-1	TRBD2	TRBJ2-3	many	CASSPGLAGGLFTDTQYF	TGTGCCAGCAGCCCGGGACTAGCGGGGGGGCTGTTCACAGATACGCAGTATTTT
TRBV11-2	TRBD1	TRBJ1-1	few	CASSHIQGAGTEAFF	TGTGCCAGCAGCCATATACAGGGGGCAGGGACTGAAGCTTTCTTT
TRBV7-9	TRBD2	TRBJ2-3	few	CASSLTSGSGTDTQYF	TGTGCCAGCAGCCTGACTAGCGGGAGTGGGACAGATACGCAGTATTTT
TRBV29-1	TRBD2	TRBJ2-1	.	CSVEGGGLQFF	TGCAGCGTTGAAGGGGGGGGATTGCAGTTCTTC
TRBV24-1	.	TRBJ2-3	.	CATSEKQWGTDTQYF	TGTGCCACCAGTGAGAAACAGTGGGGCACAGATACGCAGTATTTT
TRBV3-1	.	TRBJ1-5	few	CASSPSEILGGNQPQHF	TGTGCCAGCAGCCCCTCTGAGATACTTGGGGGAAATCAGCCCCAGCATTTT
TRBV2	.	TRBJ2-7	.	CASRGRTASYEQYF	TGTGCCAGCAGAGGTAGGACAGCCTCCTACGAGCAGTACTTC
TRBV2	TRBD1	TRBJ1-5	.	CASSEGGQGVEPQHF	TGTGCCAGCAGTGAAGGGGGACAGGGGGTAGAGCCCCAGCATTTT
TRBV4-2	.	TRBJ1-4	few	CASSQDFGGPNEKLFF	TGTGCCAGCAGCCAAGATTTTGGGGGGCCTAATGAAAAACTGTTTTTT
TRBV29-1	TRBD2	TRBJ2-7	few	CSVKRGLTYEQYF	TGCAGCGTGAAGCGGGGGCTTACCTACGAGCAGTACTTC
TRBV28	.	TRBJ2-5	.	CASSLWPDQEAQYF	TGTGCCAGCAGTTTATGGCCGGACCAGGAGGCGCAGTACTTC
TRBV18	TRBD2	TRBJ2-7	few	CASSPVSGPLYEQYF	TGTGCCAGCTCACCCGTTAGCGGGCCCCTCTACGAGCAGTACTTC
TRBV20-1	TRBD1	TRBJ1-4	few	CSARDRGQTNEKLFF	TGCAGTGCCAGGGACAGGGGGCAAACTAATGAAAAACTGTTTTTT
TRBV12-3/TRBV12-4	.	TRBJ2-5	few	CASSPWDGEETQYF	TGTGCCAGCAGTCCCTGGGACGGCGAAGAGACCCAGTACTTC
TRBV4-1	TRBD2	TRBJ2-3	.	CASSQDGTSGSTDTQYF	TGCGCCAGCAGCCAAGACGGGACTAGCGGGAGCACAGATACGCAGTATTTT
TRBV7-2	TRBD1	TRBJ1-2	.	CTSSLDAGGPYGYTF	TGTACCAGCAGCTTAGACGCAGGGGGCCCATATGGCTACACCTTC
TRBV4-1	TRBD1	TRBJ1-2	.	CASGSMGQPYGYTF	TGCGCCAGCGGCTCAATGGGACAGCCCTATGGCTACACCTTC
TRBV20-1	TRBD2	TRBJ2-3	.	CSARRAGGPSDTQYF	TGCAGTGCTAGGCGAGCGGGGGGGCCATCAGATACGCAGTATTTT
TRBV27	.	TRBJ2-7	.	CASSKWGSSYEQYF	TGTGCCAGCAGTAAGTGGGGGAGCTCCTACGAGCAGTACTTC
TRBV11-2	.	TRBJ2-2	.	CASSPISTGELFF	TGTGCCAGCAGCCCTATTTCCACCGGGGAGCTGTTTTTT
TRBV6-5	TRBD1	TRBJ2-3	few	CASSYGQGADTQYF	TGTGCCAGCAGTTATGGACAGGGAGCAGATACGCAGTATTTT
TRBV15	.	TRBJ2-6	few	CATPAPTGANVLTF	TGTGCCACCCCGGCTCCAACTGGGGCCAACGTCCTGACTTTC
TRBV5-1	.	TRBJ1-4	.	CASSKNTGTSTNEKLFF	TGCGCCAGCAGCAAAAACACGGGAACATCAACTAATGAAAAACTGTTTTTT
TRBV5-5	TRBD1	TRBJ1-1	few	CASNPRGRTEAFF	TGTGCCAGCAACCCAAGGGGGCGCACTGAAGCTTTCTTT
TRBV20-1	.	TRBJ1-2	.	CSALDRFSYGYTF	TGCAGTGCTCTGGACCGCTTTAGCTATGGCTACACCTTC
TRBV21-1	.	TRBJ2-2	few	CASRIQGPGELFF	TGTGCCAGCAGAATTCAGGGTCCCGGGGAGCTGTTTTTT
TRBV29-1	TRBD2	TRBJ2-2	.	CSVLSGGRLTGELFF	TGCAGCGTCCTTAGCGGGGGGCGATTGACCGGGGAGCTGTTTTTT
TRBV5-1	TRBD2	TRBJ2-3	few	CASSLPPLAASVDTQYF	TGCGCCAGCAGCTTGCCCCCACTAGCGGCTTCTGTAGATACGCAGTATTTT
TRBV9	.	TRBJ2-7	many	CASSEDTSYEQYF	TGTGCCAGCAGCGAGGACACCTCCTACGAGCAGTACTTC
TRBV11-3	.	TRBJ2-3	.	CASSHNTDTQYF	TGTGCCAGCAGCCATAACACAGATACGCAGTATTTT
TRBV20-1	TRBD1	TRBJ2-3	.	CSAQQGLKDTQYF	TGCAGTGCTCAACAGGGGCTCAAAGATACGCAGTATTTT
TRBV7-8	.	TRBJ1-2	few	CASSSTASHRYGYTF	TGTGCCAGCAGCTCGACAGCGTCGCATCGCTATGGCTACACCTTC
TRBV28	.	TRBJ2-4	.	CASTSGFLAKNIQYF	TGTGCCAGCACCTCTGGGTTTCTAGCCAAAAACATTCAGTACTTC
TRBV9	.	TRBJ1-3	.	CASSPEVRPTIYF	TGTGCCAGCAGCCCCGAGGTGCGACCCACCATATATTTT
TRBV10-3	.	TRBJ1-3	few	CAISPTVPSGNTIYF	TGTGCCATCTCTCCGACAGTCCCCTCTGGAAACACCATATATTTT
TRBV6-6	.	TRBJ2-1	.	CASRGLATAGWAYNEQFF	TGTGCCAGCAGGGGCCTGGCGACCGCGGGATGGGCCTACAATGAGCAGTTCTTC
TRBV12-3/TRBV12-4	TRBD1	TRBJ1-2	.	CASSGGGVSGYTF	TGTGCCAGTAGTGGAGGGGGCGTAAGTGGCTACACCTTC
TRBV28	TRBD2	TRBJ2-5	few	CARGARLAEETQYF	TGTGCGCGGGGGGCCCGACTAGCGGAAGAGACCCAGTACTTC
TRBV29-1	.	TRBJ2-1	few	CSVEVGSSYNEQFF	TGCAGCGTTGAAGTAGGTTCCTCCTACAATGAGCAGTTCTTC
TRBV5-1	.	TRBJ1-4	many	CASSFAATNEKLFF	TGCGCCAGCAGCTTCGCCGCAACTAATGAAAAACTGTTTTTT
TRBV27	.	TRBJ1-2	.	CASSLVGLGGYTF	TGTGCCAGCAGTTTAGTAGGGTTGGGGGGCTACACCTTC
TRBV5-5	TRBD2	TRBJ2-1	few	CASSRNSGRDSLDNEQFF	TGTGCCAGCAGCCGGAATAGCGGGAGGGACTCCTTGGACAATGAGCAGTTCTTC
TRBV6-2/TRBV6-3	.	TRBJ2-5	.	CASSHRRETQYF	TGTGCCAGCAGCCACAGACGGGAGACCCAGTACTTC
TRBV6-5	.	TRBJ2-3	few	CASSYSRGDTQYF	TGTGCCAGCAGTTACTCGAGAGGAGATACGCAGTATTTT
TRBV4-3	.	TRBJ1-1	few	CASSQDRYLNTEAFF	TGCGCCAGCAGCCAGGACAGATACCTGAACACTGAAGCTTTCTTT
TRBV10-3	.	TRBJ1-6	few	CAISESKGPGINSPLHF	TGTGCCATCAGTGAGTCTAAAGGTCCCGGGATTAATTCACCCCTCCACTTT
TRBV18	.	TRBJ1-3	few	CASSSGANSGNTIYF	TGTGCCAGCTCGTCCGGGGCCAACTCTGGAAACACCATATATTTT
TRBV28	TRBD1	TRBJ1-1	few	CASRKSTGRLSEAFF	TGTGCCAGCAGAAAATCGACAGGGAGGTTAAGTGAAGCTTTCTTT
TRBV4-3	.	TRBJ2-7	.	CASSQVQGREQYF	TGCGCCAGCAGCCAAGTCCAGGGCCGCGAGCAGTACTTC
TRBV6-1	.	TRBJ1-2	few	CASSELGLGPLYGYTF	TGTGCCAGCAGTGAATTAGGTTTGGGCCCCCTCTATGGCTACACCTTC
TRBV6-6	.	TRBJ1-5	.	CASSDGLYQPQHF	TGTGCCAGCAGCGACGGGCTCTATCAGCCCCAGCATTTT
TRBV7-2	TRBD1	TRBJ1-4	.	CASSPRRGPNEKLFF	TGTGCCAGCAGCCCCAGAAGGGGGCCTAATGAAAAACTGTTTTTT
TRBV12-3/TRBV12-4	TRBD2	TRBJ2-1	.	CASSFRASGGVYEQFF	TGTGCCAGCAGTTTTAGGGCTAGCGGGGGGGTTTATGAGCAGTTCTTC
TRBV29-1	.	TRBJ2-7	few	CSVERRGPSAYEQYF	TGCAGCGTTGAACGGCGGGGCCCCTCCGCGTACGAGCAGTACTTC
TRBV10-3	.	TRBJ2-7	.	CAISEGLLESYEQYF	TGTGCCATCAGTGAAGGTCTACTAGAGTCCTACGAGCAGTACTTC
TRBV29-1	.	TRBJ2-7	few	CSVGWGNGEQYF	TGCAGCGTTGGATGGGGGAACGGAGAGCAGTACTTC
TRBV27	.	TRBJ1-5	.	CASSPQDSNQPQHF	TGTGCCAGCAGTCCACAAGACAGCAATCAGCCCCAGCATTTT